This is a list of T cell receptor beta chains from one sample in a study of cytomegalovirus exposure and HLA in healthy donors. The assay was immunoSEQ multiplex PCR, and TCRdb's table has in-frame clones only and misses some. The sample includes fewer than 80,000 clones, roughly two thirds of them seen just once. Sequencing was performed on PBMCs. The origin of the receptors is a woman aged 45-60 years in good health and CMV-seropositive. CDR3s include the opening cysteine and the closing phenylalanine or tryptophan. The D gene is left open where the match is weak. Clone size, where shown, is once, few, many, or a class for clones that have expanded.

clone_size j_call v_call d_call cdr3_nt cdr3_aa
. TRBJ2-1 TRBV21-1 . TGTGCCAGCAGCACAAAAAACCGAAAGCGGGGGGGCGGGTCCAATGAGCAGTTCTTC CASSTKNRKRGGGSNEQFF
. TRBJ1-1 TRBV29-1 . TGCAGCGTTGAAGACCGGGTCTGGAACACTGAAGCTTTCTTT CSVEDRVWNTEAFF
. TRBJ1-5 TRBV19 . TGTGCCAGTCGAGTCTATGACAGCCAGAAGCCCCAGCATTTT CASRVYDSQKPQHF
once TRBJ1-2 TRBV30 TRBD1 TGTGCCTGGAACCGGGACAGGCCCTATGGCTACACCTTC CAWNRDRPYGYTF
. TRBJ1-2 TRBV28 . TGTGCCAGCAGCTTCCTGGTCACCGGCTATGGCTACACCTTC CASSFLVTGYGYTF
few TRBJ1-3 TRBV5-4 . TGTGCCACTCGACTAAGCTCTGGAAACACCATATATTTT CATRLSSGNTIYF
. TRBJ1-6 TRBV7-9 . TGTGCCAGCAGCGCGTACAATTCACCCCTCCACTTT CASSAYNSPLHF
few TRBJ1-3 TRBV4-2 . TGTGCCAGCAGCCAAGATATACAGGGCCGGGGAAACACCATATATTTT CASSQDIQGRGNTIYF
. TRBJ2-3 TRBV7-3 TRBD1 TGTGCCAGCAGCTTAAGCCCGGCAGGGGGCGCAGATACGCAGTATTTT CASSLSPAGGADTQYF
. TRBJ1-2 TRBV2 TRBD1 TGTGCCAGCACCCTGGCAGGGGGAGAGAATGGCTACACCTTC CASTLAGGENGYTF
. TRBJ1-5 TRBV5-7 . TGTGCCAGGGGGCGCAATCAGCCCCAGCATTTT CARGRNQPQHF
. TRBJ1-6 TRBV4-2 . TGTGCCAGCAGCCGACGGACAGTACCACCCCTCCACTTT CASSRRTVPPLHF
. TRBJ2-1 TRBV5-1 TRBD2 TGCGCCAGCTCATCGGGGGACTACGCCGTTTTCTTC CASSSGDYAVFF
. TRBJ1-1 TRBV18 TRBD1 TGTGCCAGCTCACCGAGGGGGCAGGCTGAAGCTTTCTTT CASSPRGQAEAFF
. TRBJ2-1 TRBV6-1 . TGTGCCAGCAGTTGGGGTGACGGGGTTGGCAATGAGCAGTTCTTC CASSWGDGVGNEQFF
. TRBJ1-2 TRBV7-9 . TGTGCCAGCAGCTTAGCCGGGGGAAACTATGGCTACACCTTC CASSLAGGNYGYTF
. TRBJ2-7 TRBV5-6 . TGTGCCAGCAGCTTGGGAGGGACCTACGAGCAGTACTTC CASSLGGTYEQYF
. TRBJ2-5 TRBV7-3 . TGTGCCAGCAGCTTCACTCAGGGTGGAAAAGAGACCCAGTACTTC CASSFTQGGKETQYF
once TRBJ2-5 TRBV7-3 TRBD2 TGTTCCAGCAGCCAAGGGACTAGCGGGGGGGCGGGGCAAGAGACCCAGTACTTC CSSSQGTSGGAGQETQYF
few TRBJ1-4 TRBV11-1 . TGTGCCAGCAGCAACCGGGATACGACCGATGAAAAACTGTTTTTT CASSNRDTTDEKLFF
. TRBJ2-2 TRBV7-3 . TGTGCCAGCAGCCGAACAGCGAACACCGGGGAGCTGTTTTTT CASSRTANTGELFF
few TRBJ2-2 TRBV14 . TGTGCCAGCAGCCCCTTACGAGGGGGGGACACCGGGGAGCTGTTTTTT CASSPLRGGDTGELFF
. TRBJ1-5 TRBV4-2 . TGTGCCAGCAGCCAGAGTTGGAGGGGTGGCAATCAGCCCCAGCATTTT CASSQSWRGGNQPQHF
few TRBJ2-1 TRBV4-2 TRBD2 TGTGCCAGCAGCCAAGCCCCCGGGACTAGCATGGATGAGCAGTTCTTC CASSQAPGTSMDEQFF
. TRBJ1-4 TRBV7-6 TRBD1 TGTGCCAGCAGCGAGAAGGGGGCGCGACTGTTTTTT CASSEKGARLFF
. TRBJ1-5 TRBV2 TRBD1 TGTGCCAGCGGGACAGGGGCGTATAGCAATCAGCCCCAGCATTTT CASGTGAYSNQPQHF
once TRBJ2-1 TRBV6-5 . TGTGCCAGCAGGATCGAGGGTGAGCAGTTCTTC CASRIEGEQFF
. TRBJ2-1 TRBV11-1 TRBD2 TGTGCCAGCAGCTTAGCCGGGGGGTTCTACAATGAGCAGTTCTTC CASSLAGGFYNEQFF
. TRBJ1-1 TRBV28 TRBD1 TGTGCCAGCACTGACAGGGACTACACTGAAGCTTTCTTT CASTDRDYTEAFF
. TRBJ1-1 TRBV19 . TGTGCCAGTAACCTGGGGCAGGGTGGGAACACTGAAGCTTTCTTT CASNLGQGGNTEAFF
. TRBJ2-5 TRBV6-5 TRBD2 TGTGCCAGCAGTTACCCGGGCCGGGAGGGAGAGACCCAGTACTTC CASSYPGREGETQYF
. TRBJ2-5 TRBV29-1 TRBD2 TGCAGCGCTAAGCGGGGAGAGCAAGAGACCCAGTACTTC CSAKRGEQETQYF
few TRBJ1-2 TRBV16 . TGTGCCAGCAGCCCGACCGGGAGGGGGTATGGCTACACCTTC CASSPTGRGYGYTF
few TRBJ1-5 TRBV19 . TGTGCCAGTAGGAAACAGGGAATTGGGGTAAGCAATCAGCCCCAGCATTTT CASRKQGIGVSNQPQHF
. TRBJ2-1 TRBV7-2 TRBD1 TGTGCCAGCAGCTTTGAGGACAGGGAATTATATGAGCAGTTCTTC CASSFEDRELYEQFF
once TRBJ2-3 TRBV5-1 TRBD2 TGCGCCAGCAGCGCCGGACTAGCGGGGGGGGCCGGGAATACGCAGTATTTT CASSAGLAGGAGNTQYF
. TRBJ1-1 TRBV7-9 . TGTTCCAGCAGCTTAGCAGAGACTGAAGCTTTCTTT CSSSLAETEAFF
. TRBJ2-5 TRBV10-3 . TGTGCCATCAGGCGGGACAGTCAAGAGACCCAGTACTTC CAIRRDSQETQYF
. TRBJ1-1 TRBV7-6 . TGTGCCAGCAGCCCCTCTCCTGGGGCGCGGTACACTGAAGCTTTCTTT CASSPSPGARYTEAFF
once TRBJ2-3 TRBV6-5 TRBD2 TGTGCCAGCAGCCCTGGACTAGCAGGGACAGATACGCAGTATTTT CASSPGLAGTDTQYF
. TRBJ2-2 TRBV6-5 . TGTGCCAGCAGAACCGGACAGATACACACCGGGGAGCTGTTTTTT CASRTGQIHTGELFF
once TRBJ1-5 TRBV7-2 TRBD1 TGTGCCACCGAGACAGGGGGCAATCAGCCCCAGCATTTT CATETGGNQPQHF
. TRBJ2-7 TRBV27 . TGTGCCAGCAGTTTAGTAAGAGACACTTCATACGAGCAGTACTTC CASSLVRDTSYEQYF
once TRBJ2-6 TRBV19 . TGTGCCAGTAGTATTAGTTCGGCGGCTGGGGCCAACGTCCTGACTTTC CASSISSAAGANVLTF
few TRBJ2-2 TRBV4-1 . TGCGCCAGCAGCCCCCGGGCGGGGACCACCGGGGAGCTGTTTTTT CASSPRAGTTGELFF
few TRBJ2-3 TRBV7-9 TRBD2 TGTGCCAGCAGGGGTAGCGGGGTCACAGATACGCAGTATTTT CASRGSGVTDTQYF
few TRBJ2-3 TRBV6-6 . TGTGCCAGCAGACAAACTAAAGCTCCCACAGATACGCAGTATTTT CASRQTKAPTDTQYF
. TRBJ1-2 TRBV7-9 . TGTTCCAGCAGCCCCTCCCCCGCAGGGGCCACCCCACCTCTCTATGGCTACACCTTC CSSSPSPAGATPPLYGYTF
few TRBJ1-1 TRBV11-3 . TGTGCCAGCAGTTACTATATGAACACTGAAGCTTTCTTT CASSYYMNTEAFF
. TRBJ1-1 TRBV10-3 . TGTGCCATCAGCGGGGGAGGGGGGAACACTGAAGCTTTCTTT CAISGGGGNTEAFF
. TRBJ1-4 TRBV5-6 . TGTGCCAGCAGCTTGGTCGGGGCTAATGAAAAACTGTTTTTT CASSLVGANEKLFF